This TCR beta chain was observed in a study of PD-L1 blockade in urothelial cancer. Study information: Samples of blood were analyzed 3 weeks (second dose) and 6 weeks after treatment start.

Trimming pared 3 bases from V and 1 base from J, leaving 10 bases between. The CDR3 length is 14 residues. Germline V gene sequence: CDR1 SGHNT, CDR2 YYREEE (reference sequence). Time point of the sample: pretreatment peripheral blood. This clone was observed a few times. The templates were synthetic TCR analogs, and they were spiked into each PCR. Assay used: immunoSEQ multiplex PCR; TCRdb lists only in-frame clones, some missing. The table records roughly 130,000 clones, approximately 84% of them present only once. The input for sequencing was PBMCs, taken around atezolizumab (anti-PD-L1) treatment. V gene TRBV5-4 combines with J gene TRBJ1-2, with unresolved D. This clonotype was obtained from a man between 50 and 59 years old with urothelial cancer. CDR3: CASSSKNSNYGYTF. CDR3 coding DNA: TGTGCCAGCAGCTCCAAAAACAGTAACTATGGCTACACCTTC.